The 20 T cell receptor beta chains given below trace back to one sample, sequenced in a study of T cells in women clearing cervical HPV infection. The data were produced by immunoSEQ multiplex PCR, yet TCRdb's version contains in-frame clones alone and is incomplete. Its table lists some 11,000 clones. The material sequenced was blood buffy coat. The receptors shown here come from a woman between 18 and 70 years old with a cervical HPV16 infection that either progressed to CIN3+ or cleared (not recorded which).

The sequenced CDR3 bases are TGTGCCGCCACAGGGGACTATGGC. Translation gives CAATGDYG. In full, the CDR3 is CAATGDYGYTF. The V call is TRBV7-2, the J call TRBJ1-2; 7 positions agree with TRBD1. The missing CDR3 end, 3 residues past where the read stops, is filled in from the germline J gene. CDR1 and CDR2 (germline): SGHTA, FQGNSA. Trimming at V came to 11 bases and at J to 3 bases, leaving 3 bases not matched to a gene. The CDR3 covers 11 residues.

A note on this clone: The missing CDR3 end, 3 residues past where the read stops, is filled in from the germline J gene. The chain employs TRBV20-1 and TRBJ1-6, with D perhaps TRBD1 (5 bases). CDR1 and CDR2 (germline): DFQATT, SNEGSKA (reference sequence). Trimming took off 0 bases at V and 5 bases at J, with 14 bases between the two ends. This CDR3 region has 16 residues. CDR3 region: CSARDSGRADNSPLHF. The sequenced CDR3 bases are TGCAGTGCTAGAGATTCCGGCAGGGCGGATAATTCACCC.

CDR3 residues: CAWRPEGALKYEQYF. The CDR3 DNA, read in part, is TGTGCCTGGAGGCCCGAGGGGGCGTTGAAATACGAG. The chain links TRBV30 to TRBJ2-7; 7 bases match TRBD1. The read comes to an end 3 residues before the CDR3 does, leaving the germline J gene to fill in the end. CDR1 and CDR2 from the germline V gene are GTSNPN and SVGIG (reference sequence). V dropped 3 bases and J dropped 4; count of bases not matched to a gene: 12. The CDR3 contains 15 residues.

Note on this clone: From the germline J gene comes the end of the CDR3, since the read stops 3 residues before it. The chain has TRBV7-9 and TRBJ2-5, with TRBD1 as a possible D gene (5 bases). The CDR3 is 15 residues long. Trimming removed 1 base from V and 2 bases from J, with 11 bases in between. Germline CDR1 and CDR2: SEHNR and FQNEAQ (reference sequence). The CDR3 bases that were read are TGTGCCAGCAGCTTAGTAGAGACAGAACAAGAGACC. This translates into CASSLVETEQET. In full, the CDR3 reads CASSLVETEQETQYF.

With respect to this clone: The CDR3 end is not reached by the read, which stops 3 residues before it; the germline J gene fills it in. The chain recombines TRBV5-1 with TRBJ2-4; D might be TRBD1 (5 bases). V dropped 2 bases and J dropped 4 bases, with 7 bases sitting between them. The CDR3 runs 13 residues. Germline values: CDR1 SGHRS, CDR2 YFSETQ. CDR3 residues: CASSFDSKNIQYF. The part of the CDR3 DNA that was read is TGCGCCAGCAGCTTTGACAGTAAAAACATT.

For this clone: The read ends 3 residues before the CDR3 terminus; that terminus is restored from the germline J gene. This chain links TRBV28 with TRBJ2-7; TRBD1 aligns across 9 bases. J was trimmed by 4 bases and V by 7 bases; bases with no gene match: 14. This CDR3 spans 16 amino acids. Per the germline V gene, CDR1 is MDHEN and CDR2 is SYDVKM. The CDR3 sequence: CASTTSPGQGYYEQYF. CDR3 DNA (partial): TGTGCCAGCACAACCTCTCCGGGACAGGGATATTACGAG.

On this clone itself: At one end, the junction sequence differs from germline, possibly due to a read error. The observed sequence ends 3 residues before the CDR3 terminus, with the missing tail filled in from the germline J gene. The sample contains more than one DNA sequence encoding this CDR3. The V call is TRBV20-1, the J call TRBJ1-1, with 9 bases fitting TRBD1. CDR1 is DFQATT, CDR2 SNEGSKA, per germline (reference sequence). CDR3 length: 16 amino acids. The sequenced CDR3 bases are TGCAGTGCTAGAGATCCCAGGACAGGGGAGGGGACTGAG. Translation gives CSARDPRTGEGTE. The CDR3 as a whole reads CSARDPRTGEGTEAFF.

Concerning this clone: The read terminates 3 residues ahead of where the CDR3 ends, so the germline J gene completes it. The chain employs TRBV20-1 and TRBJ1-6; TRBD1 aligns across 7 bases. The CDR3 extends over 13 amino acids. In germline, CDR1 is DFQATT, CDR2 SNEGSKA (reference sequence). J lost 7 bases, V lost 5 bases, and 5 bases had no gene match. CDR3: CSAYPGQNSPLHF. Incomplete CDR3 DNA: TGCAGTGCTTATCCGGGACAGAATTCACCC.

Concerning this clone: The DNA ends 3 residues before the CDR3 does, and the rest of the CDR3 is filled in from the germline J gene. The chain links TRBV28 to TRBJ1-3; D is unresolved. Trimming took 4 bases from V and 4 from J, leaving 11 bases between them. This CDR3 contains 14 residues. Germline values: CDR1 MDHEN, CDR2 SYDVKM. CDR3 loop: CASSSPHSGNTIYF. The sequenced part of the CDR3 DNA is TGTGCCAGCAGTTCCCCTCACTCCGGAAACACC.

In the case of this clone: The CDR3 is cut off 3 residues early in the read; its end comes from the germline J gene. The chain couples TRBV19 to TRBJ2-7; 8 bases match TRBD2. CDR1 and CDR2 from the germline V gene are LNHDA and SQIVND (reference sequence). This CDR3 is built from 15 residues. After removal of 4 bases from V and 3 bases from J, the junction contained 8 bases not matched to a gene. The CDR3 loop is CASSSLAGLLYEQYF. The CDR3 bases that were read are TGTGCCAGTAGTAGCCTAGCGGGCCTCCTCTACGAG. The complete variable domain, with remaining parts taken from reference TRBV19 and TRBJ2-7, reads DGGITQSPKYLFRKEGQNVTLSCEQNLNHDAMYWYRQDPGQGLRLIYYSQIVNDFQKGDIAEGYSVSREKKESFPLTVTSAQKNPTAFYLCASSSLAGLLYEQYFGPGTRLTVT.

Concerning this clone: The CDR3 extends 3 residues past the end of the read, so its final part is completed from the germline J gene. J is TRBJ2-7 and V is TRBV9; D possibly corresponds to TRBD2 (6 bases). The germline gives CDR1 SGDLS, CDR2 YYNGEE. The CDR3 sequence is 14 residues long. Deletions cut 1 base from V and 6 bases from J, with 14 bases between. The CDR3 sequence is CASSVRETRGEQYF. Incomplete CDR3 DNA: TGTGCCAGCAGCGTACGGGAGACAAGGGGCGAG. Full variable domain (remainder filled in from reference TRBV9 and TRBJ2-7): DSGVTQTPKHLITATGQRVTLRCSPRSGDLSVYWYQQSLDQGLQFLIQYYNGEERAKGNILERFSAQQFPDLHSELNLSSLELGDSALYFCASSVRETRGEQYFGPGTRLTVT.

In regard to this clone: The read terminates 3 residues before the CDR3 end, so the remaining end is supplied by the germline J gene. The chain carries TRBV6-2 or TRBV6-3 and TRBJ2-7, with 8 bases identical to TRBD2. CDR3 size: 16 residues. V shed 2 bases, J shed 4 bases, and the junction held 10 bases outside the gene matches. Germline CDR1 and CDR2: MNHEY and SVGEGT. CDR3 protein: CASSYVFQTGGYEQYF. The covered CDR3 bases are TGTGCCAGCAGTTACGTCTTCCAAACGGGGGGGTACGAG.

As regards this clone: The CDR3 extends 3 residues past the end of the read, so its final part is completed from the germline J gene. The chain uses TRBV6-1 and TRBJ1-2, with D perhaps matching TRBD1 (6 bases). CDR3 length equals 13 residues. Trimming took off 4 bases at V and 7 bases at J, with 13 bases between the two ends. Germline assignment: CDR1 MNHNS and CDR2 SASEGT. The CDR3 bases that were read are TGTGCCAGCAGTGCCTCGGACAGACGTGGC. This gives the protein CASSASDRRG. Given in full, the CDR3 is CASSASDRRGYTF.

Points on this clone: The sequenced fragment ends 3 residues before the CDR3 boundary, so the rest is inferred from the germline J gene. This chain joins TRBV2 and TRBJ1-2; D call uncertain. Trimming removed 6 bases from V and 4 bases from J, with 12 bases in between. Germline V CDR1 and CDR2: SNHLY, FYNNEI. The CDR3 is made up of 13 amino acids. CDR3 region: CASRGSPPYGYTF. Partial CDR3 DNA: TGTGCCAGCAGGGGCAGTCCCCCCTATGGC.

With respect to this clone: Read coverage stops 3 residues before the CDR3 terminus; the germline J gene supplies the remainder. V and J are TRBV2 and TRBJ2-1, with D uncertain. There are 12 residues in the CDR3. V was cut by 5 bases and J by 6 bases, with 8 bases left in between. Germline V gives CDR1 SNHLY, CDR2 FYNNEI. The CDR3 bases that were read are TGTGCCAGCAGTCCCCGGTCCAATGAG. Translation: CASSPRSNE. The CDR3 reads in full as CASSPRSNEQFF.

This clone ranks as medium-sized in terms of frequency. The read ends 3 residues early relative to the CDR3; the germline J gene fills the gap. The V gene is TRBV9, the J gene TRBJ2-2; D gene unclear. Germline-derived CDR1 and CDR2 are SGDLS and YYNGEE. CDR3 length equals 15 residues. Trimming removed 0 bases from V and 5 bases from J, with 11 bases in between. The CDR3 loop reads CASSVDTLRTGELFF. The DNA read from the CDR3 is TGTGCCAGCAGCGTAGACACCCTGAGGACCGGGGAG.

Of note for this clone: The sequenced fragment ends 3 residues before the CDR3 boundary, so the rest is inferred from the germline J gene. The rearrangement links TRBV18 to TRBJ2-7; D is undetermined. V lost 2 bases and J 4 bases, leaving 6 bases between the germline ends. The CDR3 has 12 amino acids. Germline values: CDR1 KGHSH, CDR2 LQKENI. This chain's CDR3 is CASSPGSYEQYF. The CDR3 DNA, read in part, is TGTGCCAGCTCACCAGGCAGTTACGAG.

A remark on this clone: The DNA ends 3 residues before the CDR3 does, and the rest of the CDR3 is filled in from the germline J gene. This chain links TRBV7-3 with TRBJ2-3, with 8 bases aligning to TRBD2. The ends lost 4 bases at V and 4 bases at J; junction bases unmatched: 1. This CDR3 is 13 amino acids long. Germline loops: CDR1 SGHTA, CDR2 FQGTGA. This chain's CDR3 is CASSSAGADTQYF. CDR3 DNA, as far as it was read: TGTGCCAGCAGCTCAGCGGGGGCAGATACG.

Note on this clone: The read terminates 3 residues ahead of where the CDR3 ends, so the germline J gene completes it. The chain links TRBV27 to TRBJ1-2; TRBD1 matches at 7 bases. Losses at the gene ends were 6 bases for V and 2 bases for J; bases not matched to a gene: 9. The germline gives CDR1 MNHEY, CDR2 SMNVEV (reference sequence). CDR3 length equals 15 residues. Partial CDR3 DNA: TGTGCCAGCAGGAGAGGACAGGTTGGGAACTATGGC. This encodes CASRRGQVGNYG. The entire CDR3 is CASRRGQVGNYGYTF.

CDR3 residues: CASSTITGELFF. The covered CDR3 bases are TGTGCCAGCAGCACTATCACCGGGGAG. The rearrangement links TRBV11-2 to TRBJ2-2; D remains unclear. The CDR3 end is not reached by the read, which stops 3 residues before it; the germline J gene fills it in. V shed 5 bases and J shed 4 bases, with 5 bases lying between them. CDR1 is SGHAT and CDR2 is FQNNGV in the germline V gene. The CDR3 is 12 residues long.